One and the same sample provided the 21 T cell receptor beta chains below, sequenced in a study of vaccination and CD4 T cells after COVID-19. These receptors are not linked to any known antigen. Sequence data for DNA of cultured CD4+ T cells were generated by the Oncomine TCR Beta short-read assay. TCRdb redid the calling of the PCR reads with MiXCR, one entry per CDR3 protein. The sample includes about 21,000 distinct CDR3 sequences, around two fifths of them seen just once. Treatment indicated: approximately 11-day PBMC culture with coronavirus spike peptide pools or control peptides (ViraFEST assay). Sample: CD4+ T cells from blood, cultured in vitro, taken before SARS-CoV-2 vaccination. The source of these receptors is a human donor who had recovered from COVID-19.

This clonotype was observed a single time. V is TRBV6-1 and J is TRBJ1-3, with D unclear. The germline V gene encodes CDR1 MNHNS and CDR2 SASEGT. V lost 6 bases, J lost 0 bases, and 12 bases lay in between. The CDR3 covers 15 residues. This chain's CDR3 is CASRTDGSSGNTIYF. The DNA of the CDR3 is TGTGCCAGCAGAACGGACGGAAGCTCTGGAAACACCATATATTTT.

The chain carries TRBV20-1 and TRBJ2-5; weak D call: TRBD2 (6 bases). Germline V gives CDR1 DFQATT, CDR2 SNEGSKA (reference sequence). V dropped 5 bases and J dropped 5 bases, with 18 bases sitting between them. The CDR3 consists of 14 residues. The CDR3 nucleotides are TGCAGTGCTCTACCCGGGACTCCAGGGGAGACCCAGTACTTC. It is translated as CSALPGTPGETQYF.

The chain has TRBV2 and TRBJ1-2; 9 positions agree with TRBD1. This CDR3 spans 14 amino acids. CDR1 and CDR2 (germline): SNHLY, FYNNEI. The V segment lost 4 bases and the J segment 8 bases; nucleotides outside the gene matches: 8. This chain's CDR3 is CASSVLQGAQGYTF. The DNA of the CDR3 is TGTGCCAGCAGTGTCCTACAGGGGGCGCAGGGCTACACCTTC.

This clonotype has a handful of counts. This sequence joins TRBV6-1 and TRBJ2-7; 8 bases align to TRBD1. The trim removed 7 bases at V and 3 bases at J, leaving 5 bases unmatched. This CDR3 has 13 amino acids. The V gene's germline CDR1 is MNHNS and CDR2 SASEGT. As DNA, the CDR3 is TGTGCCAGCACCCGGGACAGGTTCTACGAGCAGTACTTC. This gives the protein CASTRDRFYEQYF.

This clonotype was observed a few times. The chain links TRBV2 to TRBJ2-7; the match to TRBD2 covers 9 bases. Germline V CDR1 and CDR2: SNHLY, FYNNEI. V was clipped by 3 bases and J by 9 bases; unmatched bases: 12. This CDR3 contains 15 residues. For the CDR3, the DNA is TGTGCCAGCAGTGAGCGGGGGGGGGTTAGTGATCGGCAGTACTTC. It codes for CASSERGGVSDRQYF.

This clonotype appeared a few times. The CDR3 nucleotides are TGTGCCAGCAGCAAAGTTGGTAGCTGCGAGCAGTACTTC. The encoded protein is CASSKVGSCEQYF. The chain recombines TRBV21-1 with TRBJ2-7. TRBV21-1 is described as a pseudogene. The CDR3 contains 13 residues.

The chain is built from TRBV20-1 and TRBJ1-6, with 9 bases aligning to TRBD1. The junction had 7 bases not matched to a gene; V was cut back by 1 base and J by 6 bases. The CDR3 is 16 amino acids. CDR1 is DFQATT and CDR2 is SNEGSKA in the germline V gene (reference sequence). CDR3 loop: CSARVPGQGFNSPLHF. The CDR3 DNA sequence: TGCAGTGCTAGAGTACCGGGACAGGGATTTAATTCACCCCTCCACTTT.

The genes are TRBV29-1 and TRBJ1-1; D is ambiguous. The CDR3 spans 13 residues. V was cut by 4 bases and J by 3 bases, with 12 bases left in between. Germline V gene lookup returns CDR1 SQVTM and CDR2 ANQGSEA. CDR3 amino acids: CSVGLMRDTEAFF. In DNA form, the CDR3 reads TGCAGCGTTGGTCTTATGAGGGACACTGAAGCTTTCTTT.

In the case of this clonotype: At one boundary the junction diverges from the germline segment, which might be a read error. CDR3 nucleotides: TGTGCTAGTGGTCTACGTGGGGGACACACAGAAGCTTTCTTT. Its translation is CASGLRGGHTEAFF. The V gene is TRBV12-5, the J gene TRBJ1-1; possible D gene TRBD1, 6 bases. The CDR3 sequence is 14 residues long. Germline assignment: CDR1 LGHNT and CDR2 FRNRAP.

This chain joins TRBV28 and TRBJ1-1, with D perhaps TRBD1 (6 bases). This CDR3 has 13 residues. V shed 7 bases and J shed 5 bases, with 14 bases lying between them. The germline V gene has CDR1 MDHEN and CDR2 SYDVKM. CDR3 sequence: CASNDRSSTEAFF. DNA of the CDR3: TGTGCCAGCAACGACAGGTCCTCAACTGAAGCTTTCTTT.

This chain joins TRBV6-5 and TRBJ1-1; D perhaps matches TRBD1 (6 bases). Germline assignment: CDR1 MNHEY and CDR2 SVGAGI. V lost 0 bases and J 5 bases, leaving 22 bases between the germline ends. This CDR3 contains 18 residues. CDR3 loop: CASSYSRTDLQGRTEAFF. CDR3 DNA sequence: TGTGCCAGCAGTTACTCGCGGACAGACCTTCAGGGGCGGACTGAAGCTTTCTTT.

This clonotype was seen only a few times. This rearrangement joins TRBV20-1 to TRBJ2-1; D may match TRBD1 or TRBD2 (5 bases each). Germline assignment: CDR1 DFQATT and CDR2 SNEGSKA (reference sequence). The CDR3 extends over 17 amino acids. The germline V and J ends were trimmed by 6 bases and 2 bases, with 23 bases remaining between them. The CDR3 reads CSAPGTSPLFPYNEQFF. The CDR3 coding sequence is TGCAGTGCGCCCGGGACCAGCCCCCTTTTCCCCTACAATGAGCAGTTCTTC.

This chain joins TRBV7-2 and TRBJ1-2, with D uncertain. In germline, CDR1 is SGHTA, CDR2 FQGNSA. The CDR3 runs to 14 residues. Trimming left V 1 base short and J 5 bases short, with 11 bases between. CDR3 amino acids: CASSLDSHAYGYTF. The CDR3 nucleotides are TGTGCCAGCAGCTTAGACAGCCACGCTTATGGCTACACCTTC.

The chain is built from TRBV20-1 and TRBJ2-4, with 7 bases fitting TRBD1. With V trimmed by 4 bases and J by 0 bases, 6 bases remained unmatched. CDR1 and CDR2 from the germline V gene are DFQATT and SNEGSKA (reference sequence). The CDR3 runs 15 residues. The CDR3 coding sequence is TGCAGTGCTATTGGGACAGACACAGCCAAAAACATTCAGTACTTC. As protein: CSAIGTDTAKNIQYF.

The chain carries TRBV28 and TRBJ2-4; the match to TRBD2 covers 11 bases. Germline CDR1 reads MDHEN; CDR2 reads SYDVKM. After removal of 5 bases from V and 3 bases from J, the junction contained 9 bases not matched to a gene. This CDR3 is built from 17 residues. This CDR3 reads CASSDGGLAGGKNIQYF. CDR3 DNA sequence: TGTGCCAGCAGTGACGGGGGGCTAGCGGGAGGCAAAAACATTCAGTACTTC.

This CDR3 is CASSPVGGRPYEQYF. DNA of the CDR3: TGTGCCAGCAGCCCCGTCGGGGGGAGACCCTACGAGCAGTACTTC. This sequence joins TRBV11-3 and TRBJ2-7; TRBD2 agrees at 7 bases. CDR1 SGHNT and CDR2 YENEEA come from the germline V gene. The trim removed 5 bases at V and 2 bases at J, leaving 9 bases unmatched. The CDR3 is 15 residues long. Full variable domain (remainder filled in from reference TRBV11-3 and TRBJ2-7): EAGVVQSPRYKIIEKKQPVAFWCNPISGHNTLYWYLQNLGQGPELLIRYENEEAVDDSQLPKDRFSAERLKGVDSTLKIQPAELGDSAVYLCASSPVGGRPYEQYFGPGTRLTVT.

V and J are TRBV27 and TRBJ2-7; the match to TRBD2 covers 7 bases. J was trimmed by 2 bases and V by 3 bases; bases with no gene match: 1. Germline CDR1 is MNHEY and CDR2 is SMNVEV (reference sequence). CDR3 size: 13 residues. The CDR3 DNA follows: TGTGCCAGCAGTTTGGGACTACCCTACGAGCAGTACTTC. This codes for CASSLGLPYEQYF.

The chain links TRBV10-3 to TRBJ1-5; D is possibly TRBD1 (6 bases). V lost 0 bases and J lost 7, with 7 bases in between. This CDR3 is built from 13 residues. Germline lookup yields CDR1 ENHRY and CDR2 SYGVKD. In DNA form, the CDR3 reads TGTGCCATCAGTGAGTCACAGGGCCAGCCCCAGCATTTT. Residues: CAISESQGQPQHF.

This clonotype was recorded a few times. This sequence joins TRBV20-1 and TRBJ1-5, with a possible D match to TRBD1 (5 bases). The CDR3 is 16 amino acids. V shed 3 bases and J shed 0 bases, with 15 bases lying between them. CDR1 DFQATT and CDR2 SNEGSKA come from the germline V gene (reference sequence). Here the CDR3 reads CSASRTGTLSNQPQHF. CDR3 DNA: TGCAGTGCTAGCCGAACCGGGACGCTTAGCAATCAGCCCCAGCATTTT.

The chain combines TRBV19 with TRBJ2-5; D is unclear. This CDR3 has 13 residues. Germline lookup yields CDR1 LNHDA and CDR2 SQIVND (reference sequence). V was cut by 5 bases and J by 5 bases, with 12 bases left in between. The chain's CDR3 is CASSAVGLETQYF. The CDR3 DNA reads TGTGCCAGTAGTGCGGTGGGTCTGGAGACCCAGTACTTC. The entire variable domain, with the rest obtained from reference TRBV19 and TRBJ2-5, is as follows: DGGITQSPKYLFRKEGQNVTLSCEQNLNHDAMYWYRQDPGQGLRLIYYSQIVNDFQKGDIAEGYSVSREKKESFPLTVTSAQKNPTAFYLCASSAVGLETQYFGPGTRLLVL.

The chain links TRBV11-3 to TRBJ1-6; no reliable D call. The ends were cut back, 5 bases at V and 3 bases at J, with 8 bases in the middle. CDR1 is SGHNT and CDR2 is YENEEA in the germline V gene. The CDR3 runs to 14 residues. The DNA for the CDR3 is TGTGCCAGCAGCGTCGGACTCTATAATTCACCCCTCCACTTT. This sequence encodes CASSVGLYNSPLHF.